This is a list of T cell receptor beta chains from one sample in a study of blood T cell repertoires in COVID-19. Repertoires were generated with immunoSEQ multiplex PCR, while TCRdb's copy carries only in-frame clones and drops some. The repertoire holds roughly 200,000 clones, with around 80% as singletons. The sample comprised peripheral blood. All receptors derive from a woman over 75 with active or convalescent COVID-19. Both conserved end residues are part of each CDR3. The D gene is left open where the match is weak. A clone size is listed for some rows: how often the clone was seen (once, few, many), or a class if it is expanded.

>TRBV7-2|many|NA|TRBJ1-1
CASSLQKLNTEAFF
TGTGCCAGCAGCCTCCAGAAATTGAACACTGAAGCTTTCTTT
>TRBV18|NA|NA|TRBJ1-3
CASSPTGPSSGNTIYF
TGTGCCAGCTCACCAACAGGGCCTAGCTCTGGAAACACCATATATTTT
>TRBV9|NA|NA|TRBJ2-7
CASSPLGSYEQYF
TGTGCCAGCAGCCCCCTCGGCTCCTACGAGCAGTACTTC
>TRBV6-1|few|NA|TRBJ1-6
CASSERPGGKDSPLHF
TGTGCCAGCAGTGAACGCCCGGGGGGGAAGGACTCACCCCTCCACTTT
>TRBV7-2|few|TRBD1|TRBJ2-3
CASSPGQHLYTQYF
TGTGCCAGCAGCCCGGGACAGCATCTATATACGCAGTATTTT
>TRBV19|NA|NA|TRBJ1-4
CASGRGLINEKLFF
TGTGCCAGCGGGCGGGGACTCATTAATGAAAAACTGTTTTTT
>TRBV28|NA|TRBD2|TRBJ2-4
CASSHLAGRTSGKNIQYF
TGTGCCAGCAGTCATTTAGCGGGGAGGACCTCAGGCAAAAACATTCAGTACTTC
>TRBV30|NA|NA|TRBJ1-2
CAWSKREWWNYGYTF
TGTGCCTGGAGTAAACGGGAATGGTGGAACTATGGCTACACCTTC
>TRBV28|NA|TRBD1|TRBJ2-1
CASRGGQGWNEQFF
TGTGCCAGCAGAGGGGGACAGGGGTGGAATGAGCAGTTCTTC
>TRBV5-1|NA|NA|TRBJ2-7
CASVFPDCGYEQYF
TGCGCCAGCGTCTTTCCGGATTGCGGCTACGAGCAGTACTTC
>TRBV7-2|NA|NA|TRBJ2-5
CASSFSYQETQYF
TGTGCCAGCAGCTTTAGCTACCAAGAGACCCAGTACTTC
>TRBV6-5|NA|NA|TRBJ2-4
CASTSGNKNIQYF
TGTGCCAGCACCTCCGGTAACAAAAACATTCAGTACTTC
>TRBV4-1|NA|TRBD1|TRBJ1-5
CASSQRTGFSNQPQHF
TGCGCCAGCAGCCAAAGGACAGGATTTAGCAATCAGCCCCAGCATTTT
>TRBV28|NA|NA|TRBJ2-2
CASSAGVPGELFF
TGTGCCAGCAGTGCAGGGGTGCCCGGGGAGCTGTTTTTT
>TRBV19|NA|TRBD1|TRBJ1-2
CASSPHGQVAYGYTF
TGTGCCAGTAGTCCCCACGGACAGGTCGCCTATGGCTACACCTTC
>TRBV13|NA|NA|TRBJ1-2
CASGGDLREWDGYTF
TGTGCCAGCGGCGGGGACCTAAGGGAATGGGATGGCTACACCTTC
>TRBV30|NA|NA|TRBJ1-4
CAWSVHGATNEKLFF
TGTGCCTGGAGTGTCCACGGAGCAACTAATGAAAAACTGTTTTTT
>TRBV11-2|NA|NA|TRBJ1-2
CASSLDRAVYGYTF
TGTGCCAGCAGCTTAGACAGGGCAGTCTATGGCTACACCTTC
>TRBV24-1|NA|NA|TRBJ2-2
CAVQISGVFTGELFF
TGTGCCGTACAAATATCGGGGGTCTTCACCGGGGAGCTGTTTTTT
>TRBV10-3|NA|NA|TRBJ2-6
CAISQQGTGANVLTF
TGTGCCATCAGTCAACAGGGAACTGGGGCCAACGTCCTGACTTTC